The sample holds one count of the clone carrying this T cell receptor (beta chain). Its cognate antigen is unknown. This sample was included in a study of stem cell transplantation in POMP-related autoinflammatory disease. Study-wide points: Patients with PRAID showed a restricted number of unique TRB V-J gene pairings.

The CDR3 contains 19 residues. CDR1 and CDR2 (germline): SEHNR, FQNEAQ (reference sequence). V shed 4 bases, J shed 3 bases, and the junction held 11 bases outside the gene matches. Using immunoSEQ multiplex PCR, the repertoire was profiled, and TCRdb retains in-frame clones only, with some absent. The table shows hundreds of clones, with roughly nine tenths occurring only once. Here the sequenced sample was CD4+ follicular helper T cells (Tfh) from PBMCs, taken after stem cell transplantation. This TCR was recovered from a human patient with POMP-related autoinflammation and immune dysregulation (PRAID). Some T cells here may be from the graft donor. The chain is built from TRBV7-9 and TRBJ2-3; the match to TRBD2 covers 15 bases. CDR3 bases: TGTGCCAGCAGCTCCCGCGGACTAGCGGGAGGGCCCAGGACAGATACGCAGTATTTT. Translating it yields CASSSRGLAGGPRTDTQYF.